This TCR beta chain comes out of a study of beta chain features in type 1 diabetes. This clone was seen more than once but under ten times. The antigen is undetermined. Sequencing targeted expressed TCRB transcripts, as all isolated RNA had been reverse transcribed. Produced via immunoSEQ multiplex PCR; TCRdb's table is partial and in-frame only. The sample yields 95,000 to 150,000 clones, 15% to 20% seen once. General study points: There was a possibility that cDNA sequencing over-represented cells with high TCR expression. All four CD4+ subsets of Type 1 diabetes patients contained TCRB CDR3s that were moderately but significantly shorter. Insertions at VDJ junctions were less frequent in type 1 diabetes patients. These patients also deleted more nucleotides at the same junctions. Whether HLA type influences TCRB rearrangement remained unresolved here.

The CDR3 is 15 amino acids. The V end was cut by 4 bases, the J end by 2 bases, with 14 bases between. Germline V gene sequence: CDR1 SGDLS, CDR2 YYNGEE. The rearrangement uses TRBV9 and TRBJ2-3; D is perhaps TRBD2 (6 bases). The source of this sequence is a man in his late teens or twenties with type 1 diabetes. The specimen was central memory CD4+ T cells from blood. The CDR3 region is CASSLGTLDTDTQYF. As DNA, the CDR3 is TGTGCCAGCAGCTTGGGGACTCTAGACACAGATACGCAGTATTTT.